Included here is one TCR beta chain sequence, with context. Its matching antigen is unknown. The method was immunoSEQ multiplex PCR; TCRdb's version includes in-frame clones alone and lacks a portion of them. The table has about 80,000 clones, 90% seen once. The ends were cut back, 2 bases at V and 2 bases at J, with 4 bases in the middle. CDR3 length equals 13 residues. Germline assignment: CDR1 MNHEY and CDR2 SVGAGI. This sample is part of a study of OX40 agonist ivuxolimab in advanced cancers. Study-level background: The dose of intravenous ivuxolimab that patients received every 2 weeks ranged from 0.01 to 10 mg/kg.

Autoimmune disease history or systemic immunosuppression meant exclusion. Overall study results and limits: In general, CD8+ T cells held more expanded clones than CD4+ did, on average.

The chain couples TRBV6-5 to TRBJ1-5; no reliable D call. This clonotype originated in an adult with an advanced solid tumor such as melanoma, head and neck, liver or kidney cancer. The specimen comprised CD4+ or CD8+ T cells sorted from blood, sampled in a trial of the OX40 agonist ivuxolimab. The CDR3 region is CASSYGGNQPQHF. CDR3 sequence (DNA): TGTGCCAGCAGTTACGGCGGCAATCAGCCCCAGCATTTT.